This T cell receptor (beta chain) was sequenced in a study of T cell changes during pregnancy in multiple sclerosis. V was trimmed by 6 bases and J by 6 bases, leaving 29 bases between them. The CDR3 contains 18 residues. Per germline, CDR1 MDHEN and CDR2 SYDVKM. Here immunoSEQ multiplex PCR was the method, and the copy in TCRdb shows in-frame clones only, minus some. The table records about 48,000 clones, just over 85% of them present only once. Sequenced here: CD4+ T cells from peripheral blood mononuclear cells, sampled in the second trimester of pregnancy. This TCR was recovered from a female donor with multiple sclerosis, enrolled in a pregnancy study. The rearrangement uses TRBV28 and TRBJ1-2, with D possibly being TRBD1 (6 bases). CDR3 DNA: TGTGCCAGCAGAGTCCTCGGGGGGGGGCAAACAGGGTTCCATGGCTACACCTTC. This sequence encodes CASRVLGGGQTGFHGYTF.